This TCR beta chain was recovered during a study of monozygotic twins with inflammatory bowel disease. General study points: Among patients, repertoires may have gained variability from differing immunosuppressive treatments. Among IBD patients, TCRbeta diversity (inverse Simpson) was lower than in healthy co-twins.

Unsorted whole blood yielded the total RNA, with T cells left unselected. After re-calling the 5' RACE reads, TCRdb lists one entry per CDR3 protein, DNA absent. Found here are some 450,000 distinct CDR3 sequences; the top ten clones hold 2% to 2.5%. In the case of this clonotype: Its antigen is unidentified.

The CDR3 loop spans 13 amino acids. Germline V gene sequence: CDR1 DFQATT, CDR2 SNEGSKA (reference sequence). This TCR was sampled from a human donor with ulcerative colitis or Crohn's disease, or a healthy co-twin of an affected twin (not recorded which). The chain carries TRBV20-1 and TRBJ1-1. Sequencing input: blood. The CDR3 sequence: CSATVPGGEWAFF.